These 27 T cell receptor beta chains share one sample of origin, sequenced in a study of cytomegalovirus exposure and HLA in healthy donors. The PCR contained 60 Vbeta and 13 Jbeta primers. The method was immunoSEQ multiplex PCR; TCRdb's version includes in-frame clones alone and lacks a portion of them. Of approximately 140,000 clones listed, 80% to 85% are singletons. The sequenced material came from PBMCs. The receptors derive from a boy aged 5-17 years in good health and CMV-seronegative.

CDR3 in amino acids: CASSLGGGYGYTF. The DNA of the CDR3 is TGCGCCAGCAGCTTGGGCGGGGGCTATGGCTACACCTTC. The gene calls are TRBV5-1 and TRBJ1-2, with a possible D match to TRBD1 (5 bases). The CDR3 length is 13 residues. V lost 0 bases and J 4 bases, leaving 7 bases between the germline ends. CDR1 and CDR2 from the germline V gene are SGHRS and YFSETQ.

The J gene is TRBJ2-1, the V gene TRBV5-1; the match to TRBD2 covers 11 bases. V shed 2 bases and J 1 base; nucleotides not matched to a gene: 8. Germline V lookup: CDR1 SGHRS, CDR2 YFSETQ. The CDR3 spans 18 residues. The CDR3 sequence is CASSFIRTSGLSYNEQFF. The CDR3 DNA follows: TGCGCCAGCAGCTTTATCAGGACTAGCGGGCTGTCCTACAATGAGCAGTTCTTC.

The chain employs TRBV18 and TRBJ2-7, with D uncertain. CDR1 and CDR2 (germline): KGHSH, LQKENI. CDR3 length: 15 amino acids. V gave up 2 bases and J gave up 3 bases, with 14 bases separating them. CDR3: CASSPSNRPGYEQYF. The DNA of the CDR3 is TGTGCCAGCTCACCAAGCAACAGACCCGGCTACGAGCAGTACTTC.

V is TRBV6-5 and J is TRBJ2-7; 10 bases match TRBD2. V lost 2 bases to trimming and J lost 2 bases; unmatched junction nucleotides: 3. CDR1 and CDR2 (germline): MNHEY, SVGAGI. This CDR3 comprises 15 residues. In DNA form, the CDR3 reads TGTGCCAGCAGTTACGGGACTAGCGAAACCTACGAGCAGTACTTC. Translated, it gives CASSYGTSETYEQYF.

The V call is TRBV28, the J call TRBJ2-1; TRBD2 aligns across 8 bases. The CDR3 is 13 residues long. CDR1 and CDR2 (germline): MDHEN, SYDVKM. Trimming cost V 8 bases and J 4 bases; bases outside gene matches: 4. The DNA for the CDR3 is TGTGCCAGCCTAGCGGGCTTATACAATGAGCAGTTCTTC. This translates into CASLAGLYNEQFF.

V gene TRBV7-9 combines with J gene TRBJ2-1; TRBD1 agrees at 11 bases. The CDR3 totals 18 residues. Germline trimming cut 1 base from V and 9 bases from J; bases unmatched to any gene: 14. From germline, CDR1 is SEHNR and CDR2 FQNEAQ (reference sequence). CDR3: CASSLDGGTGGYGAEQFF. The CDR3 DNA reads TGTGCCAGCAGCTTAGACGGGGGGACAGGGGGGTACGGGGCTGAGCAGTTCTTC.

This clone has only a few counts. The genes are TRBV5-1 and TRBJ1-1, with 7 positions matching TRBD1. V lost 3 bases, J lost 3 bases, and 2 bases stayed unmatched. The CDR3 extends over 13 amino acids. Germline CDR1 is SGHRS and CDR2 is YFSETQ. The CDR3 region is CASSSTGDTEAFF. The DNA of the CDR3 is TGCGCCAGCAGCTCTACAGGGGACACTGAAGCTTTCTTT.

This clone was seen a single time. V usage is TRBV5-6 and J usage is TRBJ1-1; the D gene is possibly TRBD1 (6 bases). The germline V gene has CDR1 SGHDT and CDR2 YYEEEE. The germline V and J ends were trimmed by 1 base and 4 bases, with 8 bases remaining between them. This CDR3 is 13 amino acids long. The CDR3 region has the DNA TGTGCCAGCAGCTTGCTAGGGGGCACTGAAGCTTTCTTT. This gives the protein CASSLLGGTEAFF. Based on the CDR3 plus reference TRBV5-6 and TRBJ1-1, the full variable domain is DAGVTQSPTHLIKTRGQQVTLRCSPKSGHDTVSWYQQALGQGPQFIFQYYEEEERQRGNFPDRFSGHQFPNYSSELNVNALLLGDSALYLCASSLLGGTEAFFGQGTRLTVV.

The chain carries TRBV7-9 and TRBJ2-2; maybe TRBD2 (5 bases). Per the germline V gene, CDR1 is SEHNR and CDR2 is FQNEAQ (reference sequence). Trimming took off 7 bases at V and 3 bases at J, with 18 bases between the two ends. The CDR3 has 16 amino acids. This chain's CDR3 is CASINTRTSDTGELFF. The CDR3 coding sequence is TGTGCCAGCATCAACACCAGGACTTCCGACACCGGGGAGCTGTTTTTT.

The chain uses TRBV11-3 and TRBJ2-7; 11 nucleotides align to TRBD2. The CDR3 is 15 residues long. Per the germline V gene, CDR1 is SGHNT and CDR2 is YENEEA. With V trimmed by 1 base and J by 3 bases, 2 bases remained unmatched. Here the CDR3 DNA reads TGTGCCAGCAGCTTAGGCGGGACTAGCGGCTACGAGCAGTACTTC. It yields the protein CASSLGGTSGYEQYF.

The chain has TRBV10-3 and TRBJ1-1; D gene uncertain. Germline assignment: CDR1 ENHRY and CDR2 SYGVKD. The CDR3 contains 15 residues. V lost 0 bases and J 0 bases, leaving 8 bases between the germline ends. The CDR3 spells CAISESEGVNTEAFF. In DNA, the CDR3 is TGTGCCATCAGTGAGTCGGAGGGTGTGAACACTGAAGCTTTCTTT.

The chain is built from TRBV4-1 and TRBJ1-2; the match to TRBD1 covers 7 bases. CDR1 and CDR2 (germline): MGHRA, YSYEKL. The V gene end was trimmed by 8 bases and the J gene end by 8 bases; junction bases not matched to a gene: 14. The CDR3 extends over 14 amino acids. CDR3 coding DNA: TGCGCCAGCGGCCGGACAGGAGGCCAAGGAGGCTACACCTTC. Protein sequence: CASGRTGGQGGYTF.

This clone was detected only a few times. This rearrangement joins TRBV11-2 to TRBJ1-2; a possible D gene is TRBD1 (5 bases). CDR1 SGHAT and CDR2 FQNNGV come from the germline V gene. V was pared by 5 bases and J by 0 bases, with 13 bases between. The CDR3 totals 15 residues. For the CDR3, the DNA is TGTGCCAGCAGCGGATACAGGAACACTAACTATGGCTACACCTTC. It yields the protein CASSGYRNTNYGYTF. Combining the CDR3 with reference TRBV11-2 and TRBJ1-2 gives the whole variable domain EAGVAQSPRYKIIEKRQSVAFWCNPISGHATLYWYQQILGQGPKLLIQFQNNGVVDDSQLPKDRFSAERLKGVDSTLKIQPAKLEDSAVYLCASSGYRNTNYGYTFGSGTRLTVV.

This rearrangement joins TRBV30 to TRBJ2-5; D may be TRBD2 (6 bases). Germline loops: CDR1 GTSNPN, CDR2 SVGIG (reference sequence). This CDR3 region has 12 residues. V was cut by 3 bases and J by 5 bases, with 10 bases left in between. The chain's CDR3 is CAWSEEGETQYF. CDR3 sequence (DNA): TGTGCCTGGAGCGAGGAGGGGGAGACCCAGTACTTC.

The CDR3 DNA is TGTGCCAGTAGTCGGGTGACAGTCAATCAGCCCCAGCATTTT. It encodes CASSRVTVNQPQHF. V usage is TRBV19 and J usage is TRBJ1-5; tentative D call: TRBD1 (5 bases). V was pared by 5 bases and J by 3 bases, with 11 bases between. This CDR3 contains 14 residues. Germline V lookup: CDR1 LNHDA, CDR2 SQIVND (reference sequence).

V and J are TRBV5-1 and TRBJ1-1, with D maybe TRBD1 (5 bases). The CDR3 has 15 residues. Trimming removed 4 bases from V and 6 bases from J, with 19 bases in between. CDR1 SGHRS and CDR2 YFSETQ come from the germline V gene. CDR3 sequence: CASSQDGGGSPEAFF. CDR3 nucleotide sequence: TGCGCCAGCAGCCAGGACGGGGGTGGGTCCCCTGAAGCTTTCTTT.

In this sample, this clone turned up once. CDR3 residues: CASEDWDRETHEQYF. DNA of the CDR3: TGTGCCAGCGAGGACTGGGACAGGGAGACCCACGAGCAGTACTTC. The gene calls are TRBV25-1 and TRBJ2-7, with 9 bases identical to TRBD1. Trimming at V came to 8 bases and at J to 5 bases, leaving 13 bases not matched to a gene. CDR3 length: 15 amino acids. Germline V gives CDR1 MGHDK, CDR2 SYGVNS.

The genes are TRBV11-2 and TRBJ2-7, with 8 bases matching TRBD2. V lost 3 bases and J lost 3; bases outside the gene matches: 7. This CDR3 spans 15 amino acids. Germline-derived CDR1 and CDR2 are SGHAT and FQNNGV. The CDR3: CASSFDGGGSYEQYF. CDR3 DNA: TGTGCCAGCAGCTTCGACGGGGGGGGCAGCTACGAGCAGTACTTC.

This rearrangement joins TRBV7-3 to TRBJ2-3; 7 nucleotides line up with TRBD1. Germline values: CDR1 SGHTA, CDR2 FQGTGA. J gave up 6 bases and V 5 bases, and 2 bases lay outside the gene matches. The CDR3 totals 12 residues. CDR3 DNA sequence: TGTGCCAGCAGCCCGGACAGGGATACGCAGTATTTT. It yields the protein CASSPDRDTQYF.

This clone was picked up a small number of times. This chain links TRBV30 with TRBJ1-1; D is possibly TRBD1 (5 bases). V lost 3 bases and J lost 7, with 12 bases in between. In germline, CDR1 is GTSNPN, CDR2 SVGIG (reference sequence). This CDR3 has 12 residues. The CDR3 DNA is TGTGCCTGGAGAGGCCCAGGGCGTGAAGCTTTCTTT. Residues: CAWRGPGREAFF.

The chain links TRBV30 to TRBJ1-2; TRBD1 agrees at 8 bases. V was pared by 0 bases and J by 8 bases, with 14 bases of the junction left unmatched. Germline V gene sequence: CDR1 GTSNPN, CDR2 SVGIG (reference sequence). The CDR3 is made up of 16 amino acids. In DNA form, the CDR3 reads TGTGCCTGGAGTGTTAGTCCCGCAGGGGGCCGTTCCGGCTACACCTTC. Residues: CAWSVSPAGGRSGYTF. The whole variable domain, filled in from reference TRBV30 and TRBJ1-2, reads SQTIHQWPATLVQPVGSPLSLECTVEGTSNPNLYWYRQAAGRGLQLLFYSVGIGQISSEVPQNLSASRPQDRQFILSSKKLLLSDSGFYLCAWSVSPAGGRSGYTFGSGTRLTVV.

This sequence joins TRBV7-2 and TRBJ2-1; D gene uncertain. V gave up 3 bases and J gave up 7 bases, with 16 bases separating them. The germline gives CDR1 SGHTA, CDR2 FQGNSA. CDR3 length: 15 residues. The CDR3 coding sequence is TGTGCCAGCAGCTTGGAGTCCCTTAGCTCGAATGAGCAGTTCTTC. Translated: CASSLESLSSNEQFF.

The chain is built from TRBV4-3 and TRBJ2-7; D perhaps matches TRBD1 (6 bases). CDR3 length: 17 amino acids. Germline assignment: CDR1 LGHNA and CDR2 YSLEER. Trimming stripped 1 base from V and 2 bases from J, with 18 bases between. Here the CDR3 DNA reads TGCGCCAGCAGCCAAGGGATAGGGGCAGGGGTTACCTACGAGCAGTACTTC. Translated, it gives CASSQGIGAGVTYEQYF.

This clone was recorded a few times. This chain connects TRBV7-7 to TRBJ1-5; no reliable D call. V lost 6 bases, J lost 0 bases, and 9 bases lay in between. This CDR3 is 14 amino acids long. The germline gives CDR1 SSHAT, CDR2 FNYEAQ (reference sequence). The CDR3 DNA reads as TGTGCCAGCAGTCACATTTATAGCAATCAGCCCCAGCATTTT. Protein product: CASSHIYSNQPQHF. The full variable domain, its missing parts supplied by reference TRBV7-7 and TRBJ1-5, is GAGVSQSPRYKVTKRGQDVTLRCDPISSHATLYWYQQALGQGPEFLTYFNYEAQPDKSGLPSDRFSAERPEGSISTLTIQRTEQRDSAMYRCASSHIYSNQPQHFGDGTRLSIL.

The count of this clone is one. Different DNA sequences within this sample yield the same CDR3. The V call is TRBV5-1, the J call TRBJ2-7, with a weak D call TRBD2 (6 bases). Between the trimmed V and J ends, which lost 4 bases and 3 bases, there was a span of 11 bases. Per germline, CDR1 SGHRS and CDR2 YFSETQ. The CDR3 length is 13 residues. The CDR3: CASSPEGNYEQYF. The CDR3 DNA is TGCGCCAGCAGCCCGGAGGGGAACTACGAGCAGTACTTC.

This chain uses TRBV5-8 with TRBJ2-5; unclear D gene. The CDR3 has 13 amino acids. CDR1 and CDR2 from the germline V gene are SGHTS and YDEGEE. V lost 3 bases to trimming and J lost 4 bases, with 10 bases between them. In DNA, the CDR3 is TGTGCCAGCAGCTCCCGCAGTCGAGAGACCCAGTACTTC. As protein: CASSSRSRETQYF.

The rearrangement joins TRBV7-7 to TRBJ2-7; TRBD2 might be the D (5 bases). V dropped 3 bases and J dropped 0 bases, with 15 bases sitting between them. The CDR3 has 16 residues. Germline assignment: CDR1 SSHAT and CDR2 FNYEAQ (reference sequence). CDR3 sequence reads: CASSLGVILSSYEQYF. DNA of the CDR3: TGTGCCAGCAGCTTGGGAGTTATCCTTTCCTCCTACGAGCAGTACTTC.